This is a list of T cell receptor beta chains from one sample in a study of cytomegalovirus exposure and HLA in healthy donors. TCRdb's table, derived via immunoSEQ multiplex PCR, lists solely in-frame clones and lacks some. The sample holds about 150,000 clones, around 80% seen once. Sequenced: PBMCs. The receptors stem from a young man in good health and CMV-seronegative. Each CDR3 is given with its conserved first and last residue.

CDR3	V	length
CAISGQGGSSNEQYF	TRBV10-3	15
CASSAGQGIGGYTF	TRBV19	14
CATRGGSTTFTYEQYF	TRBV28	16
CASSEAPTSFGADTQYF	TRBV2	17
CASRPGGGLTEAFF	TRBV27	14
CASSVQGADTQYF	TRBV10-1	13
CASSRGLAGYNEQFF	TRBV6-5	15
CASSPGGGLAGAGETQYF	TRBV5-4	18
CASSLTQSTEAFF	TRBV11-3	13
CASGTSEITDTQYF	TRBV19	14
CSVDEGSAEKLFF	TRBV29-1	13
CASSESTSGSPDTQYF	TRBV10-1	16
CASSISRTGDGYTF	TRBV19	14
CASRPGRVGWSNQPQHF	TRBV28	17
CASSAGGGETQYF	TRBV25-1	13
CASSESGTDEKLFF	TRBV25-1	14
CASSTRGQGEKLFF	TRBV7-8	14
CARSIVLAGDYEQYF	TRBV5-3	15
CAWSDQGQQPQHF	TRBV30	13
CASSSPQGPQVYGYTF	TRBV28	16
CASSPPTGLPGELFF	TRBV9	15
CASVYTEPGANVLTF	TRBV6-1	15
CAINRASGNEQFF	TRBV10-3	13
CASSQGGGKIGEAFF	TRBV4-1	15
CASATPGLAGTFSGTYEQYF	TRBV12-5	20
CASSLEHSNDEAFF	TRBV7-2	14
CASSQDSDQPQHF	TRBV14	13
CASSPGDRGNTIYF	TRBV19	14
CASSPSPQVTYEQYF	TRBV5-4	15
CASSLEGPAGNF	TRBV13	12
CASSHGSPLGYF	TRBV7-2	12
CASSRDRQPQHF	TRBV7-8	12
CASSQPRGRGDTIYF	TRBV7-9	15
CASSPSQGAYEQYF	TRBV18	14
CASSFRSGDEQYF	TRBV7-9	13
CASSQSVMTGKPFGYTF	TRBV4-3	17
CASSQESGGGYEQYF	TRBV4-3	15
CASSPTSGPNTGELFF	TRBV23-1	16
CAISLSGESSYEQYF	TRBV10-3	15
CASSPGQGGTYEQYF	TRBV5-8	15
CASREEQGSSYEQYF	TRBV5-8	15
CASSPPGLTFF	TRBV6-1	11